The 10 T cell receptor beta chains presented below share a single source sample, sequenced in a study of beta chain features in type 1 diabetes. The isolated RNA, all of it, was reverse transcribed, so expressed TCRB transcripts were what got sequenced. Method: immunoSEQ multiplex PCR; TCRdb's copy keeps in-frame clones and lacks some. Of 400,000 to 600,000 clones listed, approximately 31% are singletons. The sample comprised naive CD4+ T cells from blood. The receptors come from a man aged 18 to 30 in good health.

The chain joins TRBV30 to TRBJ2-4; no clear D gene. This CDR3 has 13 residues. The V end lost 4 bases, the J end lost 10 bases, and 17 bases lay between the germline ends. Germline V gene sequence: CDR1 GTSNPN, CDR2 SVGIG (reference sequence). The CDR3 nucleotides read TGTGCCTGGAACCCGGTTAGCCAACAAATTCAGTACTTC. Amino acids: CAWNPVSQQIQYF.

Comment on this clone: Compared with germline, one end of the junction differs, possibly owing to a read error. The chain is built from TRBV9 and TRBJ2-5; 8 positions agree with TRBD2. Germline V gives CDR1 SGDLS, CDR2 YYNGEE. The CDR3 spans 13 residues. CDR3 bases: TGTGCCAGCAGCGTAGGCCCGGCTAGCGGGCCGGACTTC. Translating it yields CASSVGPASGPDF.

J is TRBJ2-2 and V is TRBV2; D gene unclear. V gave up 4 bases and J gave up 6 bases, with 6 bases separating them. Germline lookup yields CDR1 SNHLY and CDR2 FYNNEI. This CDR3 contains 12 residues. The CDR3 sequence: CASSGDAGELFF. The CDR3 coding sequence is TGTGCCAGCAGTGGGGATGCCGGGGAGCTGTTTTTT.

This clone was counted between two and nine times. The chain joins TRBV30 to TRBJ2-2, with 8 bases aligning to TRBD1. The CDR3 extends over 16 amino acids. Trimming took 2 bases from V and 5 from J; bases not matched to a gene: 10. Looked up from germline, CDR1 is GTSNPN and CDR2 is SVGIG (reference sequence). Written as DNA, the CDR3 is TGTGCCTGGAGTCGACTGGACAGGGTGGAAACCGGGGAGCTGTTTTTT. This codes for CAWSRLDRVETGELFF. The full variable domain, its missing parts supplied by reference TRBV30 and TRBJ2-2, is SQTIHQWPATLVQPVGSPLSLECTVEGTSNPNLYWYRQAAGRGLQLLFYSVGIGQISSEVPQNLSASRPQDRQFILSSKKLLLSDSGFYLCAWSRLDRVETGELFFGEGSRLTVL.

The CDR3: CASSQEAARAETQYF. The CDR3 nucleotides are TGCGCCAGCAGCCAAGAAGCGGCTAGGGCAGAGACCCAGTACTTC. The chain has TRBV4-3 and TRBJ2-5, with D possibly TRBD2 on 5 matching bases. This CDR3 comprises 15 residues. Per the germline V gene, CDR1 is LGHNA and CDR2 is YSLEER. Between the trimmed V and J ends, which lost 0 bases and 4 bases, there was a span of 12 bases.

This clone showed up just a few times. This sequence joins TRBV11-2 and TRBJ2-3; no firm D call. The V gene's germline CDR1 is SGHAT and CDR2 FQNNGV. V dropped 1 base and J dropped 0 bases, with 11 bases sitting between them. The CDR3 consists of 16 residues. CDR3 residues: CASSLVRLPSTDTQYF. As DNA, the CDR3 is TGTGCCAGCAGCTTAGTCCGATTACCTAGCACAGATACGCAGTATTTT. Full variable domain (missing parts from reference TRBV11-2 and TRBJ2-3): EAGVAQSPRYKIIEKRQSVAFWCNPISGHATLYWYQQILGQGPKLLIQFQNNGVVDDSQLPKDRFSAERLKGVDSTLKIQPAKLEDSAVYLCASSLVRLPSTDTQYFGPGTRLTVL.

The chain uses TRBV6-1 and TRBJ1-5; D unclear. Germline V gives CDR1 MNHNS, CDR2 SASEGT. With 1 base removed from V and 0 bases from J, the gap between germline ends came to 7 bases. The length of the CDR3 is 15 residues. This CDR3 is CASSEEGASNQPQHF. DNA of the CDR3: TGTGCCAGCAGTGAAGAGGGTGCTAGCAATCAGCCCCAGCATTTT.

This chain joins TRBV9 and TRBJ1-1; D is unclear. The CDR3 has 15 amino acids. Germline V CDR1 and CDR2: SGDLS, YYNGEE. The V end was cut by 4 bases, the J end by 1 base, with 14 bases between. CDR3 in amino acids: CASSPSGGRNTEAFF. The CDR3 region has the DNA TGTGCCAGCAGCCCTAGTGGAGGACGGAACACTGAAGCTTTCTTT.

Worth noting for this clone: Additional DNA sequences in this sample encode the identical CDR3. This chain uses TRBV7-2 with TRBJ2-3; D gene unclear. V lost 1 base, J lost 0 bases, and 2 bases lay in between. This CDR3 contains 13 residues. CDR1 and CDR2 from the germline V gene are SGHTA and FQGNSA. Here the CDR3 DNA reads TGTGCCAGCAGCTTAGGTAGCACAGATACGCAGTATTTT. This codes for CASSLGSTDTQYF.

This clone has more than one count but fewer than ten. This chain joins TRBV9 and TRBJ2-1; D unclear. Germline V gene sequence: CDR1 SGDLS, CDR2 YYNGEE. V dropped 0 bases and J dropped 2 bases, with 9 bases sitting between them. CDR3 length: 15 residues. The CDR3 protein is CASSVGVPTYNEQFF. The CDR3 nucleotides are TGTGCCAGCAGCGTAGGGGTCCCAACCTACAATGAGCAGTTCTTC.